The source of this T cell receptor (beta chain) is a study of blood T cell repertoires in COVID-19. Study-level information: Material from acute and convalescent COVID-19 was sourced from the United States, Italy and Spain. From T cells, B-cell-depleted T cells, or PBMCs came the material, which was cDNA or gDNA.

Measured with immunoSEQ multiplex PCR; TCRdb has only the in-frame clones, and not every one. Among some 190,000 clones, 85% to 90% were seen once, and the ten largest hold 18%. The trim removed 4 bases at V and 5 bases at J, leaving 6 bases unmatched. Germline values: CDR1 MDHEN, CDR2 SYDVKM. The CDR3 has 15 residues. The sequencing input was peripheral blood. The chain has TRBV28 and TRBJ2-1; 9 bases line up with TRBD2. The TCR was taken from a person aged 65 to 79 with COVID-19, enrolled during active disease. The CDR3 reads CASSYLTSGNNEQFF. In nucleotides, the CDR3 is TGTGCCAGCAGTTATCTGACTAGCGGAAACAATGAGCAGTTCTTC.